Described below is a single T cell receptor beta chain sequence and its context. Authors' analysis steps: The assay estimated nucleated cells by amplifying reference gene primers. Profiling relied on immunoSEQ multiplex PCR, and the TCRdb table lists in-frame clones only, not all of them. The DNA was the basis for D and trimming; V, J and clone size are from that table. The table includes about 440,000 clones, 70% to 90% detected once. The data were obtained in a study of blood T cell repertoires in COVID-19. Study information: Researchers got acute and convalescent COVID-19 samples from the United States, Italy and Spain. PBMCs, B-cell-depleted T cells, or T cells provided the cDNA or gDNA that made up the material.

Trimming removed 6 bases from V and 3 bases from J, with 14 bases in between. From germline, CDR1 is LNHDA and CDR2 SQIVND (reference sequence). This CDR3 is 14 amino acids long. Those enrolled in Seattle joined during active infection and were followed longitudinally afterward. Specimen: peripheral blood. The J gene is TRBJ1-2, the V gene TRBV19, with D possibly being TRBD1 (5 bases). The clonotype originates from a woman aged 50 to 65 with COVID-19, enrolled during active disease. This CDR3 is CASSPRDQYYGYTF. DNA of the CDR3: TGTGCCAGTAGCCCCAGGGATCAGTACTATGGCTACACCTTC.